These 8 T cell receptor beta chains originate from one sample sequenced in a study of blood T cell repertoires in COVID-19. Only in-frame clones appear in the TCRdb table, and some are missing; sequencing was by immunoSEQ multiplex PCR. The sample lists 300,000 to 400,000 clones, 86% seen once, with roughly 7.2% in the top ten. Material for sequencing was peripheral blood. All receptors derive from a woman in her sixties with COVID-19, enrolled during active disease.

CDR3 amino acids: CASSSRDRVDEQYF. CDR3 coding DNA: TGTGCCAGCAGTTCCCGGGACAGGGTAGACGAGCAGTACTTC. The chain joins TRBV6-2 or TRBV6-3 to TRBJ2-7; 9 positions match TRBD1. The CDR3 covers 14 residues. The ends lost 4 bases at V and 5 bases at J; junction bases unmatched: 6. The V gene's germline CDR1 is MNHEY and CDR2 SVGEGT.

The rearrangement links TRBV5-1 to TRBJ2-7; 11 bases match TRBD1. Germline values: CDR1 SGHRS, CDR2 YFSETQ. The CDR3 has 14 residues. V trimming: 5 bases; J trimming: 1 base; junction bases outside the gene matches: 2. CDR3 DNA sequence: TGCGCCAGCAGGGGGACAGGGGGGTCCTACGAGCAGTACTTC. Residues: CASRGTGGSYEQYF.

The chain carries TRBV27 and TRBJ2-7; 14 positions match TRBD2. The trim removed 6 bases at V and 7 bases at J, leaving 5 bases unmatched. The CDR3 contains 14 residues. Germline V lookup: CDR1 MNHEY, CDR2 SMNVEV (reference sequence). The CDR3 loop reads CASSEGLAGVEQYF. CDR3 DNA: TGTGCCAGCAGCGAGGGACTAGCGGGGGTTGAGCAGTACTTC.

The chain carries TRBV5-1 and TRBJ1-2, with TRBD1 matching 7 bases. The CDR3 is 15 residues long. The V gene end was trimmed by 5 bases and the J gene end by 4 bases; junction bases not matched to a gene: 11. Germline CDR1 reads SGHRS; CDR2 reads YFSETQ. The CDR3 sequence is CASSLGDRQLYGYTF. CDR3 sequence (DNA): TGCGCCAGCAGTCTAGGGGACAGACAACTCTATGGCTACACCTTC.

A few counts support this clone. The gene calls are TRBV2 and TRBJ1-5; TRBD1 matches 7 bases. V shed 3 bases, J shed 0 bases, and the junction held 8 bases outside the gene matches. Germline values: CDR1 SNHLY, CDR2 FYNNEI. The CDR3 is 17 residues long. The DNA for the CDR3 is TGTGCCAGCAGTGAGGGCAGGGGGTTGGGTAGCAATCAGCCCCAGCATTTT. This sequence encodes CASSEGRGLGSNQPQHF.

This chain uses TRBV11-2 with TRBJ2-2, with no clear D. The V and J ends lost 6 bases and 1 base respectively, with 9 bases between them. The CDR3 extends over 14 amino acids. Germline V CDR1 and CDR2: SGHAT, FQNNGV. CDR3 residues: CASRRQMNTGELFF. In nucleotides, the CDR3 is TGTGCCAGCAGGAGACAAATGAACACCGGGGAGCTGTTTTTT.

J is TRBJ1-2 and V is TRBV12-3 or TRBV12-4, with D perhaps matching TRBD1 (5 bases). The CDR3 spans 13 residues. Between the trimmed V and J ends, which lost 5 bases and 8 bases, there was a span of 15 bases. CDR3 residues: CASSHDSIGGYTF. The CDR3 nucleotides are TGTGCCAGCAGTCACGACAGTATTGGGGGCTACACCTTC.

The chain combines TRBV23-1 with TRBJ1-2; TRBD1 aligns across 8 bases. TRBV23-1 is reported as an ORF; its role is uncertain. The V and J ends lost 7 bases and 6 bases, in that order; junction bases with no gene match: 10. The length of the CDR3 is 14 residues. The CDR3 sequence is CASIKDREGDGYTF. The DNA for the CDR3 is TGCGCCAGCATCAAGGACAGGGAGGGGGATGGCTACACCTTC.